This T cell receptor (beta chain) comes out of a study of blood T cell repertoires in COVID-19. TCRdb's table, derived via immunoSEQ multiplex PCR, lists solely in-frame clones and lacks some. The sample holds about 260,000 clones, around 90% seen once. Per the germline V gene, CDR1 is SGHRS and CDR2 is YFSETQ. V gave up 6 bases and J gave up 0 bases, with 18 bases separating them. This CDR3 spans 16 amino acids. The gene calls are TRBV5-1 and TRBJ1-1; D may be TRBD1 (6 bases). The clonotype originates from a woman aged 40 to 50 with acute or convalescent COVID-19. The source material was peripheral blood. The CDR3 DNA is TGCGCCAGCACCCTGGGGGGGGGCTCGGTGAACACTGAAGCTTTCTTT. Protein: CASTLGGGSVNTEAFF.